Sequencing of this TCR beta chain was carried out in a study of cytomegalovirus exposure and HLA in healthy donors. The method was immunoSEQ multiplex PCR; TCRdb's version includes in-frame clones alone and lacks a portion of them. The repertoire includes roughly 86,000 clones, approximately 95% of them detected once, and 1.6% sits in the top ten. The CDR3 totals 19 residues. Between the trimmed V and J ends, which lost 4 bases and 0 bases, there was a span of 20 bases. The clonotype comes from a man between 18 and 29 years old in good health and CMV-seropositive. V gene TRBV5-3 combines with J gene TRBJ2-6; D possibly corresponds to TRBD2 (5 bases). TRBV5-3 is flagged as an ORF with uncertain function. Material for sequencing was PBMCs. In DNA form, the CDR3 reads TGTGCCAGAAGCCCAAAACGGGGTCCGCCACCCTCTGGGGCCAACGTCCTGACTTTC. It is translated as CARSPKRGPPPSGANVLTF.